Detailed here is one T cell receptor beta chain. Its cognate antigen is unknown. The source of the sample is a study of blood T cells in healthy people across ages. Germline CDR1 SEHNR, CDR2 FQNEAQ (reference sequence). V lost 1 base and J 8 bases, leaving 18 bases between the germline ends. The CDR3 is made up of 16 amino acids. Study-wide points: Changes in expanded clonotypes were possibly confounded, as the CMV status of donors was unknown. Comparison with aged donors showed that long-lived donors had more naive CD4+ cells and higher diversity. Getting older went along with TCR beta diversity per million T cells dropping roughly linearly.

Through a sample-barcoded 5' primer and a J-beta primer mix, a second PCR was run for roughly 7 to 12 cycles. Researchers report that a template-switch adaptor with 12 random nucleotides tagged each cDNA molecule. TCRdb re-called the 5' RACE reads with MiXCR, one entry per CDR3 protein. The profile shows about 780,000 distinct CDR3 sequences, around 62% of them singletons. This sequence joins TRBV7-9 and TRBJ2-1, with D possibly being TRBD1 (6 bases). What was sequenced was blood. The TCR originated in a man aged 30-40 years in good health. CDR3 in DNA: TGTGCCAGCAGCTTAGGTCTACAGGGTGGATTCTATGAGCAGTTCTTC. It yields the protein CASSLGLQGGFYEQFF.